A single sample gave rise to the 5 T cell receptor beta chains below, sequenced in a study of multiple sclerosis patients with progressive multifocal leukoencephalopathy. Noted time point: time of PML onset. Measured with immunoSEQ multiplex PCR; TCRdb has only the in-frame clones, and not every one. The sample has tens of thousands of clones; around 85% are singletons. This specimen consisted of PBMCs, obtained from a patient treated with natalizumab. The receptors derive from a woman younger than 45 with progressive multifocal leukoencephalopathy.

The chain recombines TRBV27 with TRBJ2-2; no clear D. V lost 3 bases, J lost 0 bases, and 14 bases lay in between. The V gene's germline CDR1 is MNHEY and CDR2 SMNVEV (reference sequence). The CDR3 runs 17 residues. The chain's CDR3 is CASSFVPVTTNTGELFF. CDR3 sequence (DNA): TGTGCCAGCAGTTTTGTCCCAGTGACGACGAACACCGGGGAGCTGTTTTTT.

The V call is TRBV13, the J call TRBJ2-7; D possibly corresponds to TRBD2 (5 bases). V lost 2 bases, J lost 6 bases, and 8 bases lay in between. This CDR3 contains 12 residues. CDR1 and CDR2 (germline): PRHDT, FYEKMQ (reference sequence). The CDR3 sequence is CASSLTGSEQYF. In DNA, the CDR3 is TGTGCCAGCAGCTTAACGGGGTCCGAGCAGTACTTC.

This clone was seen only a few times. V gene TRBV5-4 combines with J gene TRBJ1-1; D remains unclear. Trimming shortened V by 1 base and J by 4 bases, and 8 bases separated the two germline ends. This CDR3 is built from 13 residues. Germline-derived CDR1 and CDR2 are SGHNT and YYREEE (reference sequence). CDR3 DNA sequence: TGTGCCAGCAGCTTGAAGGGAGGCACTGAAGCTTTCTTT. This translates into CASSLKGGTEAFF.

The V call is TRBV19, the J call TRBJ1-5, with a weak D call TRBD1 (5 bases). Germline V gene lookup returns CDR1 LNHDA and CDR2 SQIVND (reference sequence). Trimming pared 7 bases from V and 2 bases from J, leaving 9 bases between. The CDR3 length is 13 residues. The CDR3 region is CASNWGGNQPQHF. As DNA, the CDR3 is TGTGCCAGTAATTGGGGGGGCAATCAGCCCCAGCATTTT. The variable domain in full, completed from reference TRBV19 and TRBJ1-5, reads DGGITQSPKYLFRKEGQNVTLSCEQNLNHDAMYWYRQDPGQGLRLIYYSQIVNDFQKGDIAEGYSVSREKKESFPLTVTSAQKNPTAFYLCASNWGGNQPQHFGDGTRLSIL.

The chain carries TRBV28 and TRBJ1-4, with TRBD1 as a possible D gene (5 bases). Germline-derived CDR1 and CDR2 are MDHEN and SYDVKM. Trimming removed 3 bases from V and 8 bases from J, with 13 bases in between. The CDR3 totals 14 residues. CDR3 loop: CASSFRTGGEKLFF. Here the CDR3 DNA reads TGTGCCAGCAGTTTCCGGACGGGGGGGGAAAAACTGTTTTTT.